This T cell receptor (beta chain) emerged from a study of blood T cell repertoires in COVID-19. In germline, CDR1 is LGHNA, CDR2 YSLEER. Trimming left V 3 bases short and J 2 bases short, with 13 bases between. The CDR3 is made up of 16 amino acids. Libraries were prepared by immunoSEQ multiplex PCR; TCRdb keeps only in-frame clonotypes and omits some of them. The data contain about 93,000 clones, approximately 87% of them singletons. The rearrangement uses TRBV4-3 and TRBJ2-2; TRBD2 is a possible D gene (6 bases). Sequenced material: peripheral blood. The TCR comes from a human donor with active COVID-19. The donor label of this sample is uncertain. CDR3 sequence (DNA): TGCGCCAGCAGCCAGGGGTGGCGGGAAAACACCGGGGAGCTGTTTTTT. Translated, it gives CASSQGWRENTGELFF.